This TCR beta chain was retrieved from a study of T-cell reconstitution after alpha-beta-depleted transplantation in children. Germline CDR1 and CDR2: MNHNS and SASEGT. V dropped 8 bases and J dropped 7 bases, with 12 bases sitting between them. The CDR3 covers 13 residues. Preparation of the TCRbeta library was carried out with unique molecular identifiers. TCRdb re-analysed the PCR reads in MiXCR, keeping a single row per CDR3 protein. The sample includes about 540,000 distinct CDR3 sequences, about 18% of them seen just once. This material consisted of PBMCs from the stem cell graft donor, taken from the stem cell graft. The TCR sequence derives from a human donor who donated a stem cell graft to a child with acute lymphoblastic leukemia. The chain combines TRBV6-1 with TRBJ1-6; D is possibly TRBD1 (5 bases). CDR3 in DNA: TGTGCCAGCGGAGGGACGGAGAATTCACCCCTCCACTTT. Its protein is CASGGTENSPLHF.